Following are 8 T cell receptor beta chains from one sample sequenced in a study of cytomegalovirus exposure and HLA in healthy donors. Primers included in the PCR were 60 Vbeta and 13 Jbeta primers. Measured with immunoSEQ multiplex PCR; TCRdb has only the in-frame clones, and not every one. The table includes around 200,000 clones, around 86% detected once. The sequencing sample was made of PBMCs. Receptors were obtained from a woman in her forties in good health and CMV-seronegative.

The chain combines TRBV19 with TRBJ2-7, with D possibly TRBD2 on 6 matching bases. The CDR3 runs 13 residues. Trimming removed 8 bases at V and 1 base at J, with 12 bases between. Germline values: CDR1 LNHDA, CDR2 SQIVND (reference sequence). CDR3 bases: TGTGCCAGTGGGGCCGGGACTTCCTACGAGCAGTACTTC. Translation gives CASGAGTSYEQYF.

The rearrangement joins TRBV27 to TRBJ2-7, with TRBD2 identical over 11 bases. CDR1 and CDR2 (germline): MNHEY, SMNVEV (reference sequence). After removal of 5 bases from V and 6 bases from J, the junction contained 9 bases not matched to a gene. The CDR3 totals 15 residues. In DNA, the CDR3 is TGTGCCAGCAGTACACTAGCGGGAGAGTACGTCGAGCAGTACTTC. It is translated as CASSTLAGEYVEQYF.

V usage is TRBV27 and J usage is TRBJ1-1; D is unresolved. Per the germline V gene, CDR1 is MNHEY and CDR2 is SMNVEV (reference sequence). V lost 6 bases to trimming and J lost 6 bases, with 14 bases between them. The CDR3 contains 13 residues. CDR3 coding DNA: TGTGCCAGCAGCCTGGAGGGAGTCTCTGAAGCTTTCTTT. Its translation is CASSLEGVSEAFF.

CDR3: CASSARVGQGYGYTF. CDR3 sequence (DNA): TGTGCCAGCAGTGCGAGGGTGGGACAGGGATATGGCTACACCTTC. V usage is TRBV27 and J usage is TRBJ1-2; 9 bases are shared with TRBD1. Per the germline V gene, CDR1 is MNHEY and CDR2 is SMNVEV (reference sequence). Trimming took 5 bases from V and 5 from J; bases not matched to a gene: 9. The CDR3 runs to 15 residues.

V gene TRBV7-9 combines with J gene TRBJ1-1; TRBD1 is a possible D gene (6 bases). V shed 4 bases and J shed 0 bases, with 9 bases lying between them. CDR3 length equals 14 residues. CDR1 and CDR2 (germline): SEHNR, FQNEAQ (reference sequence). CDR3 nucleotides: TGTGCCAGCAGCTCACAGGGAGTGAACACTGAAGCTTTCTTT. Protein product: CASSSQGVNTEAFF.

The rearrangement uses TRBV19 and TRBJ2-7; 9 nucleotides match TRBD1. Germline CDR1 is LNHDA and CDR2 is SQIVND (reference sequence). The CDR3 runs 14 residues. V trimming: 5 bases; J trimming: 2 bases; junction bases outside the gene matches: 4. Written as DNA, the CDR3 is TGTGCCAGTAGTGCCGGGACAGGGACCTACGAGCAGTACTTC. It yields the protein CASSAGTGTYEQYF.

The V and J genes are TRBV19 and TRBJ1-1, with unresolved D. The CDR3 is 16 amino acids. V shed 8 bases and J shed 0 bases, with 19 bases lying between them. Germline CDR1 is LNHDA and CDR2 is SQIVND (reference sequence). For the CDR3, the DNA is TGTGCCAGTCGACCTGGAGCAGCCCCGATGAACACTGAAGCTTTCTTT. Its protein product is CASRPGAAPMNTEAFF.

This chain joins TRBV19 and TRBJ2-1; 10 bases agree with TRBD2. Germline V gene sequence: CDR1 LNHDA, CDR2 SQIVND (reference sequence). The CDR3 runs to 15 residues. The V segment lost 7 bases and the J segment 9 bases; nucleotides outside the gene matches: 12. The CDR3 nucleotides read TGTGCCAGTATTAATGGGGCTAGCGGGAGCGCTGAGCAGTTCTTC. Amino acids: CASINGASGSAEQFF.